This T cell receptor beta chain was captured in a study of beta chain features in type 1 diabetes. This CDR3 spans 13 amino acids. Trimming took off 1 base at V and 4 bases at J, with 6 bases between the two ends. Germline V lookup: CDR1 SGDLS, CDR2 YYNGEE. Whole-study findings and limits: Across all four CD4+ subsets, people with type 1 diabetes showed modestly shorter TCRB CDR3s. Any HLA-type effect on TCRB rearrangement remained unresolved here.

Expressed TCRB transcripts were sequenced after all isolated RNA was converted to cDNA. Measured with immunoSEQ multiplex PCR; TCRdb has only the in-frame clones, and not every one. The sample yields under 350,000 clones, 13% to 15% seen once. A few counts support this clone. Its matching antigen is unknown. Distinct nucleotide sequences in the sample also encode this CDR3. There was one heparinised blood draw per donor, averaging roughly 120 mL. A sort by CD45RO/CCR7/CD25/CD127/CD95/CD27 yielded CD4+ naive, central memory, regulatory and stem cell-like memory cells. The sequenced sample was naive CD4+ T cells from blood. The clonotype comes from a man aged 30 to 39 with type 1 diabetes. The chain links TRBV9 to TRBJ1-5; D unresolved. The CDR3 sequence is CASSVSGNQPQHF. DNA for the CDR3: TGTGCCAGCAGCGTATCGGGGAATCAGCCCCAGCATTTT.